These 26 T cell receptor beta chains were all obtained from the same sample, sequenced in a study of T cells in Graves' hyperthyroidism and ophthalmopathy. It was RNA transcripts that yielded the amplified TCR beta CDR3 regions. HTBI primers were used for first-round RT-PCR of the TCR CDR3. MiXCR, applied by TCRdb to the multiplex PCR reads, yields one record per CDR3 protein. The table shows fewer than 700,000 distinct CDR3 sequences, with over 15% occurring only once. The source material was blood. Every receptor here comes from a young woman with Graves' ophthalmopathy.

The rearrangement links TRBV30 to TRBJ2-7; D gene ambiguous. Between the trimmed V and J ends, which lost 0 bases and 5 bases, there was a span of 17 bases. CDR1 GTSNPN and CDR2 SVGIG come from the germline V gene (reference sequence). The CDR3 is made up of 15 amino acids. The CDR3: CAWSVLMTAPNEQYF. The CDR3 DNA is TGTGCCTGGAGTGTTCTGATGACGGCCCCCAACGAGCAGTACTTC.

A word on this clonotype: This may be a read error, as it is one base from a much larger clone. The conserved phenylalanine or tryptophan normally closing the CDR3 is absent here, so this likely arose from a read error. The chain carries TRBV24-1 and TRBJ2-2, with TRBD2 as a possible D gene (6 bases). Germline CDR1 KGHDR, CDR2 SFDVKD. The CDR3 is 16 amino acids. Between the trimmed V and J ends, which lost 4 bases and 0 bases, there was a span of 11 bases. The chain's CDR3 is CATSDQGLPNTGELFL. In nucleotides, the CDR3 is TGTGCCACCAGTGACCAGGGACTGCCGAACACCGGGGAGCTGTTTCTT.

This clonotype was counted a single time. A much larger clone sits a single nucleotide away, making a read error possible. The gene calls are TRBV5-1 and TRBJ1-1; possibly TRBD1 for D (5 bases). The V end lost 7 bases, the J end lost 4 bases, and 20 bases lay between the germline ends. This CDR3 has 15 amino acids. CDR1 and CDR2 (germline): SGHRS, YFSETQ. CDR3 amino acids: CASGWEQVRGTEAFF. Here the CDR3 DNA reads TGCGCCAGCGGCTGGGAACAGGTGAGGGGCACTGAAGCTTTCTTT. The full variable domain, rest sourced from reference TRBV5-1 and TRBJ1-1, is KAGVTQTPRYLIKTRGQQVTLSCSPISGHRSVSWYQQTPGQGLQFLFEYFSETQRNKGNFPGRFSGRQFSNSRSEMNVSTLELGDSALYLCASGWEQVRGTEAFFGQGTRLTVV.

This clonotype was picked up many times. The V and J genes are TRBV30 and TRBJ2-2, with D perhaps matching TRBD2 (6 bases). Germline assignment: CDR1 GTSNPN and CDR2 SVGIG (reference sequence). The CDR3 is 15 residues long. V was pared by 2 bases and J by 6 bases, with 16 bases between. The CDR3 DNA reads as TGTGCCTGGAGTTGGGGACTCCCCCGTCCCGGGGAGCTGTTTTTT. Translation: CAWSWGLPRPGELFF.

This clonotype was detected a few times. CDR3 sequence (DNA): TGTGCCAGCCTTGGGGGGGCGTCATCACCCCTCCACTTT. This sequence encodes CASLGGASSPLHF. V gene TRBV27 combines with J gene TRBJ1-6, with D possibly TRBD1 on 6 matching bases. CDR1 and CDR2 (germline): MNHEY, SMNVEV (reference sequence). CDR3 length: 13 amino acids. Deletions cut 8 bases from V and 10 bases from J, with 15 bases between.

Many counts were recorded for this clonotype. The chain is built from TRBV9 and TRBJ1-2; 7 bases match TRBD1. CDR3 length: 15 residues. Germline trimming cut 4 bases from V and 5 bases from J; bases unmatched to any gene: 11. Germline V gives CDR1 SGDLS, CDR2 YYNGEE. The CDR3 here is CASSLQGDGRYGYTF. DNA of the CDR3: TGTGCCAGCAGCCTCCAGGGGGACGGACGATATGGCTACACCTTC. The full variable domain, rest sourced from reference TRBV9 and TRBJ1-2, is DSGVTQTPKHLITATGQRVTLRCSPRSGDLSVYWYQQSLDQGLQFLIQYYNGEERAKGNILERFSAQQFPDLHSELNLSSLELGDSALYFCASSLQGDGRYGYTFGSGTRLTVV.

The sample holds many counts of this clonotype. This sequence joins TRBV7-6 and TRBJ2-1, with D maybe TRBD1 (6 bases). The V and J ends lost 0 bases and 9 bases respectively, with 9 bases between them. The germline gives CDR1 SGHVS, CDR2 FNYEAQ. The length of the CDR3 is 13 residues. CDR3 residues: CASSLAGAAEQFF. CDR3 nucleotides: TGTGCCAGCAGCTTAGCGGGGGCGGCTGAGCAGTTCTTC.

This sequence joins TRBV14 and TRBJ2-7; D is ambiguous. CDR1 and CDR2 (germline): SGHDN, FVKESK. The length of the CDR3 is 15 residues. The V gene lost 0 bases and the J gene lost 7 bases, with 16 bases spanning the gap. The CDR3 sequence: CASSQEVFGLEEQYF. The CDR3 coding sequence is TGTGCCAGCAGCCAAGAAGTTTTCGGTTTGGAAGAGCAGTACTTC.

This clonotype was recorded a few times. The rearrangement joins TRBV6-1 to TRBJ1-3, with D possibly matching TRBD1 (5 bases). The germline V gene encodes CDR1 MNHNS and CDR2 SASEGT. Trimming left V 4 bases short and J 0 bases short, with 10 bases between. The CDR3 extends over 15 amino acids. CDR3 amino acids: CASSGGRISGNTIYF. The DNA of the CDR3 is TGTGCCAGCAGTGGGGGGAGGATCTCTGGAAACACCATATATTTT.

This clonotype was detected ten times or more. The V call is TRBV11-2, the J call TRBJ1-6; D is perhaps TRBD1 (6 bases). The germline V gene encodes CDR1 SGHAT and CDR2 FQNNGV. V lost 3 bases and J 10 bases, leaving 22 bases between the germline ends. This CDR3 contains 17 residues. This chain's CDR3 is CASSFLKQGPSRSPLHF. The CDR3 nucleotides read TGTGCCAGCAGCTTTTTGAAACAGGGTCCTAGTAGGTCACCCCTCCACTTT. The variable domain in full, completed from reference TRBV11-2 and TRBJ1-6, reads EAGVAQSPRYKIIEKRQSVAFWCNPISGHATLYWYQQILGQGPKLLIQFQNNGVVDDSQLPKDRFSAERLKGVDSTLKIQPAKLEDSAVYLCASSFLKQGPSRSPLHFGNGTRLTVT.

There are a few counts of this clonotype. A much larger clone sits a single nucleotide away, making a read error possible. The chain employs TRBV12-5 and TRBJ1-1; D is perhaps TRBD1 (5 bases). The CDR3 runs 11 residues. Per germline, CDR1 LGHNT and CDR2 FRNRAP. Here the CDR3 reads CVSGEGGVAFF. The DNA of the CDR3 is TGTGTTAGTGGTGAAGGAGGGGTAGCTTTCTTT.

This clonotype was counted at least ten times. The CDR3 loop is CASTLAGDYNEQFF. The CDR3 DNA follows: TGTGCCAGCACACTAGCGGGAGATTACAATGAGCAGTTCTTC. The rearrangement links TRBV28 to TRBJ2-1, with 11 nucleotides matching TRBD2. CDR3 length: 14 amino acids. Germline assignment: CDR1 MDHEN and CDR2 SYDVKM. Trimming removed 7 bases from V and 4 bases from J; junction bases left unmatched: 3. Drawing the rest from reference TRBV28 and TRBJ2-1, the complete variable domain is DVKVTQSSRYLVKRTGEKVFLECVQDMDHENMFWYRQDPGLGLRLIYFSYDVKMKEKGDIPEGYSVSREKKERFSLILESASTNQTSMYLCASTLAGDYNEQFFGPGTRLTVL.

This clonotype was picked up many times. CDR3 sequence: CAITGSSSYEQYF. The DNA of the CDR3 is TGTGCCATCACAGGGAGTAGCTCCTACGAGCAGTACTTC. The J gene is TRBJ2-7, the V gene TRBV10-3, with D possibly being TRBD1 or TRBD2 (5 bases each). Germline V CDR1 and CDR2: ENHRY, SYGVKD. Trimming removed 7 bases from V and 0 bases from J, with 10 bases in between. This CDR3 spans 13 amino acids.

This clonotype was seen only a few times. This rearrangement joins TRBV4-1 to TRBJ1-6, with D possibly TRBD1 on 6 matching bases. This CDR3 spans 15 amino acids. V gave up 0 bases and J gave up 7 bases, with 10 bases separating them. In germline, CDR1 is MGHRA, CDR2 YSYEKL. Here the CDR3 reads CASSQEMQGNSPLHF. CDR3 coding DNA: TGCGCCAGCAGCCAAGAAATGCAGGGGAATTCACCCCTCCACTTT.

This clonotype was counted ten times or more. This rearrangement joins TRBV3-1 to TRBJ1-2; 9 nucleotides align to TRBD1. Trimming at V came to 4 bases and at J to 7 bases, leaving 19 bases not matched to a gene. Germline V lookup: CDR1 LGHDT, CDR2 YNNKEL (reference sequence). This CDR3 spans 18 amino acids. CDR3 loop: CASSPTSPTGTGTRGYTF. The CDR3 DNA follows: TGTGCCAGCAGCCCGACCTCCCCAACCGGGACAGGGACTCGTGGCTACACCTTC.

This chain links TRBV14 with TRBJ1-2, with 7 nucleotides matching TRBD1. Trimming cost V 0 bases and J 8 bases; bases outside gene matches: 9. The CDR3 spans 15 residues. Germline assignment: CDR1 SGHDN and CDR2 FVKESK. In DNA form, the CDR3 reads TGTGCCAGCAGCCAAGATGACGGGACAGTCCGAGGCTACACCTTC. Residues: CASSQDDGTVRGYTF.

This clonotype was seen many times. The chain couples TRBV5-1 to TRBJ1-2; TRBD1 matches at 10 bases. Germline-derived CDR1 and CDR2 are SGHRS and YFSETQ. V shed 3 bases and J 8 bases; nucleotides not matched to a gene: 7. This CDR3 is 14 amino acids long. The DNA of the CDR3 is TGCGCCAGCAGCTGGGGGACAGGGGAGTACGGCTACACCTTC. This codes for CASSWGTGEYGYTF.

This clonotype was counted at least ten times. V gene TRBV28 combines with J gene TRBJ1-1; 7 bases align to TRBD1. CDR3 size: 15 residues. The germline CDR1 and CDR2 sequences are MDHEN and SYDVKM. The junction had 5 bases not matched to a gene; V was cut back by 3 bases and J by 1 base. CDR3 in DNA: TGTGCCAGCAGTTTCCCGGACAGGACGAACACTGAAGCTTTCTTT. Encoded protein: CASSFPDRTNTEAFF.

CDR3: CASEDRGGSSYNEQFF. CDR3 DNA sequence: TGTGCCAGCGAAGACCGGGGTGGTAGCTCCTACAATGAGCAGTTCTTC. The V gene is TRBV6-1, the J gene TRBJ2-1; perhaps TRBD2 as D (5 bases). The CDR3 length is 16 residues. Germline assignment: CDR1 MNHNS and CDR2 SASEGT. Deletions cut 8 bases from V and 0 bases from J, with 17 bases between.

CDR3 sequence reads: CASSSYDTGELFF. CDR3 coding DNA: TGTGCCAGCAGTTCTTACGACACCGGGGAGCTGTTTTTT. The V gene is TRBV7-3, the J gene TRBJ2-2; D is unclear. Germline V gene data show CDR1 as SGHTA and CDR2 as FQGTGA. Trimming took off 6 bases at V and 3 bases at J, with 8 bases between the two ends. The CDR3 extends over 13 amino acids.

This clonotype has just one count. At one boundary the junction diverges from the germline segment, which might be a read error. This sequence joins TRBV5-4 and TRBJ2-7; 8 positions match TRBD2. The CDR3 length is 14 residues. Germline CDR1 reads SGHNT; CDR2 reads YYREEE (reference sequence). In DNA, the CDR3 is TGTGCCAGCAGCTTAACAGCGGGGGCCTACGAGCGGTACTTC. Amino acid sequence: CASSLTAGAYERYF.

This clonotype appeared many times. One end of the junction varies from germline; a read error may be responsible. This sequence joins TRBV2 and TRBJ1-1; D might be TRBD1 (5 bases). The CDR3 has 16 amino acids. Germline V lookup: CDR1 SNHLY, CDR2 FYNNEI. The DNA for the CDR3 is TGTGCCAGCAGTGAAGCGAGGCGGGCCTGGGGCACTGGAGCTTTCTTT. It specifies CASSEARRAWGTGAFF.

This clonotype turned up a few times. This may stem from a read error, because a much larger clone lies one nucleotide away. This chain links TRBV7-9 with TRBJ2-7; a possible D gene is TRBD1 (6 bases). V gave up 5 bases and J gave up 2 bases, with 7 bases separating them. CDR3 size: 12 residues. From germline, CDR1 is SEHNR and CDR2 FQNEAQ (reference sequence). The CDR3 region is CASSRTAYEQYF. In DNA form, the CDR3 reads TGTGCCAGCAGCCGGACAGCCTACGAGCAGTACTTC.

This clonotype was detected many times. The rearrangement joins TRBV6-1 to TRBJ1-1, with D possibly being TRBD1 (5 bases). V was clipped by 2 bases and J by 1 base, with 14 bases between them. Germline values: CDR1 MNHNS, CDR2 SASEGT. The CDR3 extends over 16 amino acids. Here the CDR3 reads CASSEWGGLTNTEAFF. Written as DNA, the CDR3 is TGTGCCAGCAGTGAATGGGGCGGTTTAACGAACACTGAAGCTTTCTTT.

V usage is TRBV7-8 and J usage is TRBJ2-5; no clear D gene. V gave up 2 bases and J gave up 1 base, with 14 bases separating them. Germline CDR1 and CDR2: SGHVS and FQNEAQ. CDR3 size: 16 residues. This chain's CDR3 is CASSLKGTSPQETQYF. DNA of the CDR3: TGTGCCAGCAGCTTAAAAGGCACAAGCCCCCAAGAGACCCAGTACTTC.

This clonotype was seen ten or more times. The chain links TRBV6-5 to TRBJ1-6; no firm D call. V dropped 2 bases and J dropped 4 bases, with 6 bases sitting between them. The germline V gene encodes CDR1 MNHEY and CDR2 SVGAGI. The CDR3 has 14 amino acids. DNA for the CDR3: TGTGCCAGCAGTTACAGGAATTATAATTCACCCCTCCACTTT. It is translated as CASSYRNYNSPLHF.